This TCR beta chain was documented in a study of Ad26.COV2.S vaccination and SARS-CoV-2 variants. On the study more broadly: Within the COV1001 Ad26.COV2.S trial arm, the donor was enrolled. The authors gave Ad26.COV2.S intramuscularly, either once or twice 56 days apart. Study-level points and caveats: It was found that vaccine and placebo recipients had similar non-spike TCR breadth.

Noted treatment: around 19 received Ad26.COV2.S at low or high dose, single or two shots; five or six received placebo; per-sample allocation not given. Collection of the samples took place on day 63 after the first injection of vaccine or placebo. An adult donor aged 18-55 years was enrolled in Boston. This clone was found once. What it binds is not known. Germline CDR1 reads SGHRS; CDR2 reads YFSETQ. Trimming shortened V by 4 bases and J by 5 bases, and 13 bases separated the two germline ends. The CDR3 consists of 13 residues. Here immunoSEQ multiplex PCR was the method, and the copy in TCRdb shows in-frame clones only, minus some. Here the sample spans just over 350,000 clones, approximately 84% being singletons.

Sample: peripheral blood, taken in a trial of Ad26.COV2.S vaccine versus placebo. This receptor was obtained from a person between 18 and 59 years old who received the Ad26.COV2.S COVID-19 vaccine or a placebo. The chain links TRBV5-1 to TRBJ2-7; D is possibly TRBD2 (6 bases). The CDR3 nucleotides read TGCGCCAGCAGCCCATTGACGGGGGACGAGCAGTACTTC. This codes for CASSPLTGDEQYF.